This T cell receptor beta chain came from a study of stem cell transplantation in POMP-related autoinflammatory disease. Findings and caveats of the study: Unique TRB V-J gene pairings were limited in number in patients with PRAID.

There are 18 residues in the CDR3. Trimming took 0 bases from V and 1 from J; bases not matched to a gene: 7. Per the germline V gene, CDR1 is LNHDA and CDR2 is SQIVND (reference sequence). The assay was immunoSEQ multiplex PCR, and TCRdb's table has in-frame clones only and misses some. The repertoire holds around 5,000 clones, with more than 90% as singletons. On this clone: Its antigen is unidentified.

PRAID featured immunodeficiency plus autoinflammation. The sequence derives from a human patient with POMP-related autoinflammation and immune dysregulation (PRAID). Some T cells may be transferred from the graft donor. The specimen was CD8+ T cells from PBMCs, collected after stem cell transplantation. The gene calls are TRBV19 and TRBJ1-1; the match to TRBD1 covers 11 bases. This CDR3 is CASSIDLGQGAGNTEAFF. CDR3 sequence (DNA): TGTGCCAGTAGTATAGATCTCGGACAGGGGGCTGGGAACACTGAAGCTTTCTTT.